The source of this TCR beta chain is a study of T cell changes during pregnancy in multiple sclerosis. V shed 2 bases and J shed 4 bases, with 8 bases lying between them. Germline CDR1 and CDR2: MNHNS and SASEGT. The CDR3 totals 14 residues. The table came from immunoSEQ multiplex PCR; TCRdb's copy has only in-frame clones and leaves some out. Altogether 45,000 to 60,000 clones are present, about nine tenths being singletons, with the ten largest covering roughly 0.6%. Sample: CD4+ T cells from peripheral blood mononuclear cells, taken after pregnancy. The receptor was derived from a female donor in good health, enrolled as a control in a pregnancy study. The J gene is TRBJ2-2, the V gene TRBV6-1; D uncertain. The CDR3 DNA is TGTGCCAGCAGTGAATTACAGAGCACCGGGGAGCTGTTTTTT. Protein: CASSELQSTGELFF.